Listed below are T cell receptor beta chains from one sample, sequenced in a study of blood T cells in healthy people across ages. Each CDR3 protein is one row after TCRdb ran MiXCR on the 5' RACE reads. The table lists 1.5 million to 2 million distinct CDR3 sequences, 28% of them singletons. Sample: blood. Receptors were obtained from a woman aged 25 to 39 in good health. Both conserved end residues are part of each CDR3. A D gene is named only where the DNA matches it firmly. The size entry is marked missing in some rows and otherwise reads once, few, many or a size class.

J	D	size	V	CDR3	DNA
TRBJ2-7	TRBD2	NA	TRBV3-1	CASSPLTTGGPYEQYF	TGTGCCAGCAGCCCGTTGACTACGGGGGGGCCTTACGAGCAGTACTTC
TRBJ2-3	TRBD2	NA	TRBV12-3/TRBV12-4	CASSLGIAGGPTDTQYF	TGTGCCAGCAGTTTGGGAATAGCGGGAGGACCCACAGATACGCAGTATTTT
TRBJ2-6	NA	many	TRBV15	CATSRDRASGANVLTF	TGTGCCACCAGCAGAGATCGGGCCTCTGGGGCCAACGTCCTGACTTTC
TRBJ2-1	TRBD1	many	TRBV5-1	CASSGGTGGYNEQFF	TGCGCCAGCAGCGGGGGGACAGGGGGCTACAATGAGCAGTTCTTC
TRBJ1-6	NA	NA	TRBV6-5	CASSLQGSSSYNSPLHF	TGTGCCAGCAGTCTACAGGGTTCGAGCTCCTATAATTCACCCCTCCACTTT
TRBJ2-5	TRBD1	NA	TRBV28	CASGDRENDEQYF	TGTGCCAGCGGGGACAGGGAGAACGATGAGCAGTACTTC
TRBJ1-5	TRBD1	NA	TRBV20-1	CSARSFQGARGSNQPQHF	TGCAGTGCTCGCAGCTTCCAGGGGGCGCGGGGTAGCAATCAGCCCCAGCATTTT
TRBJ2-7	TRBD1	NA	TRBV7-2	CASSFFPGGTYEQYF	TGTGCCAGCAGCTTTTTCCCAGGGGGCACCTACGAGCAGTACTTC
TRBJ1-2	TRBD1	NA	TRBV5-4	CASTLQGTGAGYTF	TGTGCCAGCACTCTACAAGGGACAGGAGCTGGCTACACCTTC
TRBJ2-1	TRBD1	few	TRBV7-2	CASSLGRQGANEQFF	TGTGCCAGCAGCTTAGGACGGCAGGGGGCAAATGAGCAGTTCTTC
TRBJ2-3	NA	NA	TRBV6-4	CASSVEEGDTQYF	TGTGCCAGCAGCGTAGAGGAGGGGGATACGCAGTATTTT
TRBJ2-1	TRBD2	few	TRBV20-1	CSARDPISGWNEQFF	TGCAGTGCTAGAGATCCGATTAGCGGGTGGAATGAGCAGTTCTTC
TRBJ2-5	TRBD2	NA	TRBV6-2/TRBV6-3	CASGAGGTKTQYF	TGTGCCAGCGGAGCGGGAGGAACAAAGACCCAGTACTTC
TRBJ2-1	NA	few	TRBV7-9	CASSSLSGLGSYNEQFF	TGTGCCAGCAGCTCCCTCTCGGGGCTGGGATCCTACAATGAGCAGTTCTTC
TRBJ2-1	TRBD2	few	TRBV5-1	CASSLVSGGGYNEQFF	TGCGCCAGCAGCTTGGTTAGCGGGGGGGGTTACAATGAGCAGTTCTTC
TRBJ2-7	NA	many	TRBV12-3/TRBV12-4	CASSLASGNNEQYF	TGTGCCAGCAGTTTAGCATCCGGGAATAACGAGCAGTACTTC
TRBJ2-3	NA	many	TRBV5-1	CASSFDSPDTQYF	TGCGCCAGCAGCTTCGACTCTCCAGATACGCAGTATTTT
TRBJ2-7	TRBD1	many	TRBV20-1	CSARRQGNEQYF	TGCAGTGCTAGGCGACAGGGGAACGAGCAGTACTTC
TRBJ1-2	NA	NA	TRBV10-3	CAISPDKDYGYTF	TGTGCCATCAGCCCTGACAAGGACTATGGCTACACCTTC
TRBJ2-1	NA	NA	TRBV12-3/TRBV12-4	CASSRSGANEQFF	TGTGCCAGCAGCAGATCTGGGGCAAATGAGCAGTTCTTC
TRBJ1-2	NA	many	TRBV27	CAIRRSRNYGYTF	TGTGCCATCAGGCGATCCAGGAACTATGGCTACACCTTC
TRBJ2-5	NA	few	TRBV3-1	CASSRSGGTGTQYF	TGTGCCAGCAGCCGTTCCGGGGGAACGGGGACCCAGTACTTC
TRBJ2-6	TRBD1	few	TRBV7-9	CASRLRGQGSGANVLTF	TGTGCCAGCAGGCTCAGGGGGCAAGGCTCTGGGGCCAACGTCCTGACTTTC
TRBJ2-1	TRBD2	NA	TRBV5-5	CASSLASLAGGYNEQFF	TGTGCCAGCAGCTTGGCCTCGTTAGCGGGAGGGTACAATGAGCAGTTCTTC
TRBJ2-1	TRBD2	many	TRBV7-2	CASSFSGGGDNEQFF	TGTGCCAGCAGCTTTTCGGGAGGGGGGGACAATGAGCAGTTCTTC
TRBJ1-1	NA	many	TRBV5-5	CASSLKGGTEAFF	TGTGCCAGCAGCTTGAAGGGGGGCACTGAAGCTTTCTTT
TRBJ2-7	NA	NA	TRBV3-1	CASSQGSVPYERYF	TGTGCCAGCAGCCAGGGCAGTGTCCCCTACGAGCGGTACTTC
TRBJ2-7	NA	many	TRBV5-1	CASSLVGSYEQYF	TGTGCCAGCAGCTTAGTTGGGTCCTACGAGCAGTACTTC
TRBJ2-1	TRBD2	NA	TRBV7-2	CASSLMVSASGRGGYNEQFF	TGTGCCAGCAGCTTAATGGTATCGGCTAGCGGGAGGGGAGGCTACAATGAGCAGTTCTTC
TRBJ2-1	TRBD1	NA	TRBV5-1	CASSNGQGANEQFF	TGCGCCAGCAGCAACGGACAGGGGGCGAATGAGCAGTTCTTC
TRBJ1-1	NA	NA	TRBV29-1	CSVQGQGTEAFF	TGCAGCGTTCAGGGCCAGGGCACTGAAGCTTTCTTT
TRBJ2-5	TRBD2	many	TRBV29-1	CSVRTSVETQYF	TGCAGCGTTCGGACTAGCGTGGAGACCCAGTACTTC
TRBJ2-5	NA	NA	TRBV20-1	CSAPLTGADEQYF	TGCAGTGCTCCCTTGACGGGGGCGGATGAGCAGTACTTC
TRBJ2-3	NA	NA	TRBV24-1	CATSDPGEGTDAQYF	TGTGCCACCAGCGACCCAGGGGAGGGCACAGATGCGCAGTATTTT
TRBJ2-7	NA	NA	TRBV20-1	CSASGPSHGTAYEQYF	TGCAGTGCTAGCGGCCCTTCGCATGGGACCGCCTACGAGCAGTACTTC
TRBJ1-2	NA	few	TRBV20-1	CSASTRGDNYSYTF	TGCAGTGCTAGCACCCGTGGAGACAACTATAGCTACACCTTC
TRBJ1-3	NA	NA	TRBV3-1	CASSSPNSGNTIYF	TGTGCCAGCAGCTCCCCTAACAGCGGAAACACCATATATTTT
TRBJ2-5	NA	few	TRBV25-1	CASSRAPVPQETQYF	TGTGCCAGCAGCAGGGCCCCGGTCCCTCAAGAGACCCAGTACTTC
TRBJ2-5	NA	few	TRBV6-6	CASSYRPGETQYF	TGTGCCAGCAGTTACCGGCCTGGGGAGACCCAGTACTTC
TRBJ2-5	TRBD1	many	TRBV20-1	CSAPGTGEETQYF	TGCAGTGCTCCCGGGACAGGGGAGGAGACCCAGTACTTC
TRBJ2-3	TRBD2	few	TRBV4-1	CASSPLAGEGDTQYF	TGCGCCAGCAGCCCCCTAGCGGGGGAAGGAGATACGCAGTATTTT
TRBJ2-3	NA	many	TRBV5-5	CASSFQEDTQYF	TGTGCCAGCAGCTTCCAGGAGGATACGCAGTATTTT
TRBJ2-1	NA	NA	TRBV12-3/TRBV12-4	CASIPSESSYNEQFF	TGTGCCAGCATCCCAAGCGAGAGCTCCTACAATGAGCAGTTCTTC
TRBJ1-2	NA	few	TRBV7-9	CASSLDWLNYGYTF	TGTGCCAGCAGCTTAGACTGGCTTAACTATGGCTACACCTTC
TRBJ2-5	TRBD1	NA	TRBV29-1	CGVDRGETQYF	TGCGGCGTAGACAGGGGAGAGACCCAGTACTTC
TRBJ2-1	TRBD2	NA	TRBV10-3	CAISGLAGGLTNEQFF	TGTGCCATCAGTGGACTAGCGGGGGGACTCACCAATGAGCAGTTCTTC
TRBJ1-2	NA	many	TRBV5-1	CASSLEGLGYGYTF	TGCGCCAGCAGCTTGGAGGGGCTAGGCTATGGCTACACCTTC
TRBJ2-5	TRBD2	many	TRBV29-1	CSVVPGTSGGGETQYF	TGCAGCGTTGTACCTGGGACTAGCGGGGGAGGAGAGACCCAGTACTTC
TRBJ2-5	NA	once	TRBV6-2/TRBV6-3	CASSFAGFWETQYF	TGTGCCAGCAGTTTTGCAGGGTTTTGGGAGACCCAGTACTTC
TRBJ2-1	TRBD2	few	TRBV10-3	CAIMASGGSYNEQFF	TGTGCCATCATGGCTAGCGGGGGCTCCTACAATGAGCAGTTCTTC
TRBJ2-3	TRBD2	NA	TRBV7-9	CASSSRAGHTDTQYF	TGTGCCAGCAGCTCCAGAGCGGGGCACACAGATACGCAGTATTTT
TRBJ2-5	TRBD1	NA	TRBV12-3/TRBV12-4	CASSHPGRGLSWENQETQYF	TGTGCCAGCAGTCATCCAGGCAGGGGGCTATCGTGGGAGAACCAAGAGACCCAGTACTTC
TRBJ2-7	NA	many	TRBV18	CASSPGGVGAYEQYF	TGTGCCAGCTCACCCGGTGGGGTCGGAGCCTACGAGCAGTACTTC
TRBJ1-1	NA	few	TRBV2	CASTVGDTEAFF	TGTGCCAGCACTGTTGGCGACACTGAAGCTTTCTTT
TRBJ1-6	TRBD1	NA	TRBV5-1	CASSWGQLDSPPHF	TGCGCCAGCAGCTGGGGACAGTTAGATTCACCCCCCCACTTT
TRBJ1-6	NA	few	TRBV3-1	CASSPTGSGSPLHF	TGTGCCAGCAGCCCAACAGGGTCTGGTTCACCCCTCCACTTT
TRBJ1-2	NA	few	TRBV7-9	CASSLSMERHGYTF	TGTGCCAGCAGCTTATCAATGGAGCGGCATGGCTACACCTTC
TRBJ2-1	NA	NA	TRBV11-2	CASSAGPGARKYDEQFF	TGTGCCAGCAGCGCAGGCCCCGGGGCTAGAAAGTACGATGAGCAGTTCTTC
TRBJ2-1	NA	NA	TRBV4-3	CASSQAPWGGRRDEQFF	TGCGCCAGCAGCCAAGCCCCGTGGGGAGGCAGGCGGGATGAGCAGTTCTTC